Each of the 30 T cell receptor beta chains below was sequenced from the same sample in a study of cytomegalovirus exposure and HLA in healthy donors. The PCR used 60 Vbeta and 13 Jbeta primers. Generated by immunoSEQ multiplex PCR, the TCRdb table keeps only in-frame clones and is missing some. The sample shows over 200,000 clones, 75% to 85% of them seen only once. The sequenced material came from PBMCs. Source of these receptors: a woman in her sixties or seventies in good health and CMV-seropositive.

There are a few counts of this clone. The chain recombines TRBV27 with TRBJ2-6; 9 positions match TRBD1. V dropped 4 bases and J dropped 2; count of bases not matched to a gene: 6. The CDR3 covers 17 residues. Per germline, CDR1 MNHEY and CDR2 SMNVEV (reference sequence). The DNA for the CDR3 is TGTGCCAGCAGTTCCAACAGGGGGCGAACTGGGGCCAACGTCCTGACTTTC. It yields the protein CASSSNRGRTGANVLTF.

V usage is TRBV7-2 and J usage is TRBJ1-2, with no clear D. CDR1 is SGHTA, CDR2 FQGNSA, per germline. This CDR3 is built from 13 residues. Trimming took off 10 bases at V and 4 bases at J, with 16 bases between the two ends. CDR3 region: CATRGRVGYGYTF. The CDR3 DNA follows: TGTGCCACACGCGGTCGGGTTGGCTATGGCTACACCTTC.

This clone has more than one count but fewer than ten. The V and J genes are TRBV5-4 and TRBJ2-3; 10 bases map to TRBD2. The V segment lost 5 bases and the J segment 4 bases; nucleotides outside the gene matches: 7. Germline values: CDR1 SGHNT, CDR2 YYREEE (reference sequence). This CDR3 comprises 15 residues. CDR3 in amino acids: CASRPPGLASDTQYF. DNA for the CDR3: TGTGCCAGCAGACCGCCGGGACTAGCGTCAGATACGCAGTATTTT.

In its sample, this clone was seen a few times. The V gene is TRBV30, the J gene TRBJ2-1, with 8 bases aligning to TRBD2. CDR3 length: 13 amino acids. Germline V gene data show CDR1 as GTSNPN and CDR2 as SVGIG (reference sequence). J was trimmed by 3 bases and V by 4 bases; bases with no gene match: 2. CDR3 DNA: TGTGCCTGGACAGCGGGGGTCTACAATGAGCAGTTCTTC. Translating it yields CAWTAGVYNEQFF.

The rearrangement uses TRBV9 and TRBJ1-4; 7 nucleotides agree with TRBD1. J was trimmed by 7 bases and V by 4 bases; bases with no gene match: 10. CDR1 is SGDLS, CDR2 YYNGEE, per germline. The CDR3 extends over 15 amino acids. CDR3 in DNA: TGTGCCAGCAGCAGCAGTCAGGGGGGAGGTGAAAAACTGTTTTTT. Amino acid sequence: CASSSSQGGGEKLFF.

This clone was observed a few times. The chain joins TRBV6-5 to TRBJ2-7; D possibly corresponds to TRBD2 (6 bases). The CDR3 is 11 residues long. Between the trimmed V and J ends, which lost 6 bases and 4 bases, there was a span of 7 bases. From germline, CDR1 is MNHEY and CDR2 SVGAGI. The CDR3: CASSRGYEQYF. CDR3 coding DNA: TGTGCCAGCAGCCGGGGGTACGAGCAGTACTTC.

The rearrangement links TRBV7-9 to TRBJ2-3; 8 bases are a match to TRBD2. The CDR3 is 16 amino acids. The J segment lost 5 bases and the V segment lost 5 bases, leaving 12 bases of the junction unmatched. The germline V gene has CDR1 SEHNR and CDR2 FQNEAQ (reference sequence). This chain's CDR3 is CASSPPAGRARDTQYF. The CDR3 DNA is TGTGCCAGCAGCCCCCCTGCCGGGAGGGCCAGAGATACGCAGTATTTT.

This chain links TRBV25-1 with TRBJ1-1, with D unclear. Germline CDR1 is MGHDK and CDR2 is SYGVNS. This CDR3 spans 13 amino acids. Trimming pared 2 bases from V and 2 bases from J, leaving 6 bases between. The CDR3: CASSESANTEAFF. Written as DNA, the CDR3 is TGTGCCAGCAGTGAAAGCGCTAACACTGAAGCTTTCTTT.

In DNA form, the CDR3 reads TGTGCCAGCAGAGGTTCCTCGAGACAGGGGGATCGTAGTCTCTACGAGCAGTACTTC. It yields the protein CASRGSSRQGDRSLYEQYF. The chain joins TRBV21-1 to TRBJ2-7; the table's D gene call, TRBD1, was not cross checked with the DNA. TRBV21-1 is listed as a pseudogene. The CDR3 spans 19 residues.

The J gene is TRBJ2-7, the V gene TRBV2, with a possible D match to TRBD2 (5 bases). The CDR3 is 12 residues long. The V and J ends lost 11 bases and 6 bases respectively, with 17 bases between them. Germline loops: CDR1 SNHLY, CDR2 FYNNEI. CDR3 in amino acids: CALGPSGSEQYF. The CDR3 DNA reads as TGTGCCCTGGGTCCTTCGGGGTCCGAGCAGTACTTC. Complete variable domain (other parts from reference TRBV2 and TRBJ2-7): EPEVTQTPSHQVTQMGQEVILRCVPISNHLYFYWYRQILGQKVEFLVSFYNNEISEKSEIFDDQFSVERPDGSNFTLKIRSTKLEDSAMYFCALGPSGSEQYFGPGTRLTVT.

The chain joins TRBV7-9 to TRBJ2-3; 9 nucleotides align to TRBD2. This CDR3 is 16 amino acids long. CDR1 and CDR2 (germline): SEHNR, FQNEAQ (reference sequence). The J segment lost 0 bases and the V segment lost 5 bases, leaving 6 bases of the junction unmatched. The CDR3: CASSPRTSASTDTQYF. Here the CDR3 DNA reads TGTGCCAGCAGCCCCAGGACTAGCGCAAGCACAGATACGCAGTATTTT.

This chain uses TRBV6-5 with TRBJ2-5; TRBD2 agrees at 7 bases. The end of the DNA aligns better with TRBJ2-7, so the J call may be wrong. This CDR3 spans 14 amino acids. CDR1 and CDR2 from the germline V gene are MNHEY and SVGAGI. The CDR3 sequence: CASSRGTTTYEQYF. For the CDR3, the DNA is TGTGCCAGCAGTCGAGGGACTACCACCTACGAGCAGTACTTC.

The CDR3 spells CASSRTGSGYGYTF. Written as DNA, the CDR3 is TGTGCCAGCAGTCGGACAGGGTCGGGCTATGGCTACACCTTC. The genes are TRBV6-5 and TRBJ1-2; 8 bases line up with TRBD1. Germline values: CDR1 MNHEY, CDR2 SVGAGI. The CDR3 runs 14 residues. The ends lost 5 bases at V and 4 bases at J; junction bases unmatched: 6.

CDR3 protein: CASSREGTAAEQYF. The CDR3 nucleotides read TGCGCCAGCAGCAGAGAGGGGACAGCCGCCGAGCAGTACTTC. V gene TRBV5-1 combines with J gene TRBJ2-7; 7 nucleotides line up with TRBD1. The CDR3 is 14 residues long. CDR1 and CDR2 from the germline V gene are SGHRS and YFSETQ. V lost 4 bases and J lost 6; bases outside the gene matches: 10.

J is TRBJ2-3 and V is TRBV9; 12 bases align to TRBD2. This CDR3 region has 20 residues. The trim removed 0 bases at V and 4 bases at J, leaving 15 bases unmatched. The germline V gene has CDR1 SGDLS and CDR2 YYNGEE. The CDR3 region has the DNA TGTGCCAGCAGCGTAGAAGGGACTAGCGGGCTCAGACCCCGCGCAGATACGCAGTATTTT. It specifies CASSVEGTSGLRPRADTQYF.

The CDR3 nucleotides read TGTGCCAGCAGCGCCGGGACAGGTGATTTTTATGGCTACACCTTC. Amino acids: CASSAGTGDFYGYTF. The rearrangement uses TRBV7-2 and TRBJ1-2; 8 bases fit TRBD1. V dropped 5 bases and J dropped 5; count of bases not matched to a gene: 10. Germline-derived CDR1 and CDR2 are SGHTA and FQGNSA. The CDR3 has 15 amino acids.

The gene calls are TRBV7-2 and TRBJ1-6, with TRBD1 matching 9 bases. V lost 4 bases, J lost 8 bases, and 3 bases stayed unmatched. CDR3 length: 14 residues. Germline V gene data show CDR1 as SGHTA and CDR2 as FQGNSA. This CDR3 is CASSSGTGYSPLHF. For the CDR3, the DNA is TGTGCCAGCAGCTCCGGGACAGGGTATTCACCCCTCCACTTT.

This clone has a single count. The rearrangement uses TRBV7-2 and TRBJ2-1, with 13 bases fitting TRBD2. The CDR3 totals 16 residues. In germline, CDR1 is SGHTA, CDR2 FQGNSA. V was clipped by 5 bases and J by 8 bases; unmatched bases: 9. CDR3 residues: CASSRTSGRGGDEQFF. CDR3 sequence (DNA): TGTGCCAGCAGCCGTACTAGCGGGAGGGGTGGAGATGAGCAGTTCTTC.

This chain joins TRBV30 and TRBJ1-2; D gene unclear. This CDR3 has 13 amino acids. The V gene's germline CDR1 is GTSNPN and CDR2 SVGIG (reference sequence). V dropped 0 bases and J dropped 5 bases, with 10 bases sitting between them. The CDR3 DNA is TGTGCCTGGAGTGTACTGACGGGGTATGGCTACACCTTC. Translated, it gives CAWSVLTGYGYTF.

The chain has TRBV5-1 and TRBJ1-1; D gene unclear. The germline V gene encodes CDR1 SGHRS and CDR2 YFSETQ. The germline V and J ends were trimmed by 3 bases and 0 bases, with 6 bases remaining between them. CDR3 length equals 13 residues. Here the CDR3 DNA reads TGCGCCAGCAGCTGGAGCGTGAACACTGAAGCTTTCTTT. It is translated as CASSWSVNTEAFF.

The CDR3 DNA reads as TGTGCCAGCAGCCAAGTGGGGACGGGGGACTATGGCTACACCTTC. It codes for CASSQVGTGDYGYTF. The V and J genes are TRBV14 and TRBJ1-2; the D gene is possibly TRBD1 (5 bases). V was cut by 1 base and J by 3 bases, with 12 bases left in between. The CDR3 consists of 15 residues. Germline values: CDR1 SGHDN, CDR2 FVKESK.

This rearrangement joins TRBV7-8 to TRBJ2-3; 7 bases fit TRBD1. Trimming removed 1 base from V and 3 bases from J; junction bases left unmatched: 1. This CDR3 is 14 amino acids long. Germline V gene lookup returns CDR1 SGHVS and CDR2 FQNEAQ. The CDR3 loop is CASSLEGATDTQYF. In DNA, the CDR3 is TGTGCCAGCAGCTTAGAGGGGGCAACAGATACGCAGTATTTT.

The CDR3 DNA follows: TGTGCCAGCAGAACTGAGGGTAATCAGCCCCAGCATTTT. As protein: CASRTEGNQPQHF. The gene calls are TRBV2 and TRBJ1-5; D unclear. The V and J ends lost 6 bases and 4 bases respectively, with 10 bases between them. This CDR3 contains 13 residues. Germline CDR1 reads SNHLY; CDR2 reads FYNNEI.

The chain uses TRBV5-1 and TRBJ2-5; D may be TRBD1 (6 bases). This CDR3 is built from 14 residues. Trimming stripped 4 bases from V and 1 base from J, with 11 bases between. The V gene's germline CDR1 is SGHRS and CDR2 YFSETQ. CDR3 in amino acids: CASSPTGFQETQYF. CDR3 bases: TGCGCCAGCAGCCCGACAGGATTCCAAGAGACCCAGTACTTC.

The gene calls are TRBV6-4 and TRBJ1-1; D ambiguous. The V and J ends lost 2 bases and 0 bases respectively, with 7 bases between them. Germline CDR1 is MRHNA and CDR2 is SNTAGT. The CDR3 runs 14 residues. CDR3 region: CASSDGNMNTEAFF. The CDR3 DNA sequence: TGTGCCAGCAGTGACGGCAACATGAACACTGAAGCTTTCTTT.

The V call is TRBV6-1, the J call TRBJ1-3; D is undetermined. Trimming took off 2 bases at V and 10 bases at J, with 9 bases between the two ends. Per germline, CDR1 MNHNS and CDR2 SASEGT. The CDR3 is 12 residues long. The CDR3 DNA follows: TGTGCCAGCAGTGAATTATTGCAGACCATATATTTT. Residues: CASSELLQTIYF.

The gene calls are TRBV10-3 and TRBJ1-1; TRBD1 aligns across 10 bases. The V gene end was trimmed by 10 bases and the J gene end by 7 bases; junction bases not matched to a gene: 12. Per the germline V gene, CDR1 is ENHRY and CDR2 is SYGVKD. This CDR3 is 14 amino acids long. CDR3: CATRQGATNNEAFF. DNA of the CDR3: TGTGCCACCCGACAGGGGGCGACTAATAATGAAGCTTTCTTT.

CDR3 in DNA: TGTGCCAGCTCACCCACTAGCGCCAAAGGGGATGAGCAGTTCTTC. This encodes CASSPTSAKGDEQFF. The genes are TRBV18 and TRBJ2-1, with TRBD2 matching 7 bases. V was pared by 3 bases and J by 8 bases, with 10 bases of the junction left unmatched. Germline V lookup: CDR1 KGHSH, CDR2 LQKENI. The CDR3 has 15 residues.

The chain couples TRBV11-2 to TRBJ1-3; 9 bases agree with TRBD1. The V gene's germline CDR1 is SGHAT and CDR2 FQNNGV. V dropped 4 bases and J dropped 2; count of bases not matched to a gene: 0. This CDR3 region has 14 residues. The CDR3 bases are TGTGCCAGCAGCTGGACAGGGGCTGGAAACACCATATATTTT. Its translation: CASSWTGAGNTIYF.

Notes on this clone: The junction departs from the called germline gene at one end, perhaps through a read error. The chain recombines TRBV30 with TRBJ1-1; D remains ambiguous. From germline, CDR1 is GTSNPN and CDR2 SVGIG (reference sequence). This CDR3 is 14 amino acids long. CDR3 amino acids: CAWSTTPGNAEAFF. The CDR3 DNA sequence: TGTGCCTGGAGTACCACTCCGGGGAACGCTGAAGCTTTCTTT.